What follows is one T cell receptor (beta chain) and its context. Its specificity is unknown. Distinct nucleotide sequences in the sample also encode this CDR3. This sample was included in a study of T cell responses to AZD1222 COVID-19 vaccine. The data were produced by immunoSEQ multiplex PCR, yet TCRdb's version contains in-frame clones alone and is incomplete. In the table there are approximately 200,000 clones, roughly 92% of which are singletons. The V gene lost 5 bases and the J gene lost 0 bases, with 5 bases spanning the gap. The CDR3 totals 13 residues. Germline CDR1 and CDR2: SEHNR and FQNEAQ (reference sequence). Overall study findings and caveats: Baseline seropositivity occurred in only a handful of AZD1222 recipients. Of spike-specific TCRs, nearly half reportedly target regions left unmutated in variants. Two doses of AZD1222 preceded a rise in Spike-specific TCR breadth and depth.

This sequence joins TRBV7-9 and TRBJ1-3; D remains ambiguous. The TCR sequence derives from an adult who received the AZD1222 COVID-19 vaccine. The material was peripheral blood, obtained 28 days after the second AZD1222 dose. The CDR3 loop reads CASSRSSGNTIYF. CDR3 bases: TGTGCCAGCAGCCGATCCTCTGGAAACACCATATATTTT.